Each of the 4 T cell receptor beta chains below was sequenced from the same sample in a study of cytomegalovirus exposure and HLA in healthy donors (dated by TCRdb to about 2017). The library relied on the immunoSEQ multiplex PCR assay. For the multiplex PCR, a mixture combining 60 forward primers for TCR Vbeta segments and 13 reverse primers for TCR Jbeta segments was used. Not all clones reach the TCRdb copy of this immuneACCESS table, which keeps in-frame sequences only. Checked studies attribute under half of the gap to unresolved V genes and leave the rest unexplained. Counted in this sample were tens of thousands of clones; roughly four fifths of them appeared once. 3.8% of the sample is in the top ten clones. Sequences were obtained from PBMCs. Every receptor here comes from a man aged 45-60 years in good health and CMV-seronegative.

This chain links TRBV7-9 with TRBJ1-2; the match to TRBD1 covers 10 bases. CDR1 and CDR2 (germline): SEHNR, FQNEAQ (reference sequence). The ends lost 5 bases at V and 3 bases at J; junction bases unmatched: 6. The CDR3 is 15 residues long. The CDR3 is CASSLGQGPHYGYTF. The CDR3 nucleotides read TGTGCCAGCAGCCTGGGACAGGGGCCCCACTATGGCTACACCTTC.

The chain combines TRBV7-3 with TRBJ2-3; 11 nucleotides match TRBD2. From germline, CDR1 is SGHTA and CDR2 FQGTGA. The ends lost 4 bases at V and 4 bases at J; junction bases unmatched: 4. There are 15 residues in the CDR3. As DNA, the CDR3 is TGTGCCAGCAGCTCCACTAGCGGGAGAGCAGATACGCAGTATTTT. This codes for CASSSTSGRADTQYF.

This clone appeared a single time. This rearrangement joins TRBV6-5 to TRBJ1-2; 7 nucleotides align to TRBD1. The CDR3 loop spans 15 amino acids. J was trimmed by 0 bases and V by 6 bases; bases with no gene match: 7. Germline lookup yields CDR1 MNHEY and CDR2 SVGAGI. The CDR3 sequence is CASRWTGSSNYGYTF. CDR3 nucleotide sequence: TGTGCCAGCAGATGGACAGGTTCATCTAACTATGGCTACACCTTC.

This clone appeared a single time. The chain combines TRBV4-2 with TRBJ1-4, with TRBD1 identical over 10 bases. The CDR3 extends over 15 amino acids. Germline V lookup: CDR1 LGHNA, CDR2 YNFKEQ. Trimming removed 0 bases from V and 8 bases from J; junction bases left unmatched: 3. The CDR3 coding sequence is TGTGCCAGCAGCCAAGAAGGACAGGGGGGGGAAAAACTGTTTTTT. It yields the protein CASSQEGQGGEKLFF.